Reported below is one TCR beta chain. Its antigen remains unidentified. The source of the sample is a study of naive and memory T cell subsets. The ends lost 6 bases at V and 7 bases at J; junction bases unmatched: 11. The CDR3 consists of 14 residues. Points from the study as a whole: Possibly reflecting memory cells re-expressing CD45RA, a few larger clonotypes occurred in naive repertoires, especially CD8. Diversity fell and Gini index rose from naive through CM, EM, EMRA. TCR abundance followed a power law differing between naive and memory subsets.

An equimolar mix of two oligonucleotides served as the beta constant-region primer for TRBC1 and TRBC2. Nested alpha and beta constant-region primers with the SP2 primer drove four PCR rounds on ligated cDNA. Each CDR3 protein gets one entry after TCRdb re-called the UMI-ligation and nested PCR reads with MiXCR. The sample contains approximately 150,000 distinct CDR3 sequences, roughly 22% of which appear only once. Cells stained for CD3, CD4, CD8, CD45RA and CD27 were sorted into four subsets. The receptor was isolated from a human donor in good health. The chain joins TRBV12-3 or TRBV12-4 to TRBJ2-5; TRBD1 matches 7 bases. Sequencing used naive CD4+ T cells from blood. Here the CDR3 reads CASSLTGTVGTQYF. In DNA, the CDR3 is TGTGCCAGCAGCCTGACCGGGACAGTTGGGACCCAGTACTTC.